The T cell receptor (beta chain) described here comes from a study of T cell repertoires in cytomegalovirus infection. Background on the study: Both a matching HLA type and CMV infection were indicated by public TCR beta signatures.

This clonotype was counted many times. Its antigen remains unidentified. This CDR3 comprises 16 residues. Trimming pared 0 bases from V and 5 bases from J, leaving 16 bases between. The V gene's germline CDR1 is SGHAT and CDR2 FQNNGV. Points from the study as a whole: Clonotypes of TCR beta that were HLA-C-restricted and CMV-specific dominated the ex vivo response. Carriage of CMV together with the relevant HLA was identifiable through cumulative public TCR beta family frequency.

TCRdb recomputed calls from the reads with MiXCR, one row per CDR3 protein. The sample includes about 260,000 distinct CDR3 sequences, roughly 9% seen only once; the top ten take about 15%. This chain joins TRBV11-2 and TRBJ2-5, with no clear D. Sequencing was performed on PBMCs. The clonotype comes from a human donor in good health (CMV status not recorded). Some clones in this sample may be carry-over from other donors' samples. The CDR3 spells CASSLEMAGTGETQYF. The CDR3 nucleotides are TGTGCCAGCAGCTTAGAAATGGCAGGAACCGGGGAGACCCAGTACTTC.